This TCR beta chain was recovered during a study of response to subunit inactivated influenza vaccine (dated by TCRdb to 2017 to 2018). For context, the study as a whole: Deep quantitative profiling of the T cell receptor repertoire was used in the study to follow responses to a trivalent subunit inactivated influenza vaccine. What the work shows at the level of the full study, not this receptor alone: It was suggested by the authors that each seasonal influenza vaccination may recruit only a limited number of new T cells.

Worth noting for this clonotype: Which antigen it targets is not known. No base quality values were provided; no much bigger clone lies one nucleotide off.

The CDR3 has 12 amino acids, counting the end cysteine and phenylalanine. Of all the DNA, just the CDR3 is kept, 36 bases in frame from base 1. Trimming costs V 0 bases and J 4 bases, and their ends lie 0 bases apart. Sequences SGHVS (CDR1) and FQNEAQ (CDR2) are obtained from the germline V gene. The library was produced with RT-PCR. These reads were obtained on an Illumina HiSeq 2500. TCRdb reprocessed the public reads (quality trimming at Q25 with fastp, clone calling with MiXCR) and kept in-frame beta chains. Entries are consolidated by CDR3 protein sequence, retaining the most common genes and DNA. The sample profile shows around 520,000 distinct CDR3 sequences; around 25% of them were found once. 1.5% to 2% of the sample rests with the top ten.

The clonotype originates from a man aged 45-65 years who received an inactivated influenza vaccine. Donor details come from another sample of the same person, matched by shared clones. In this chain, TRBV7-8 is recombined with TRBJ1-4; the D segment cannot be called with confidence. The source was CD4+ T cells sorted from PBMCs, collected more than 4 days after vaccination. The nucleotides read TGTGCCAGCAGCTTAGCTAATGAAAAACTGTTTTTT. This sequence encodes CASSLANEKLFF.